This TCR beta chain was sequenced for a study of T cells in Graves' hyperthyroidism and ophthalmopathy (dated by TCRdb to the late 2010s). The study in broad terms: Peripheral blood was sampled at the time of initial diagnosis, prior to any treatment. TCR V-J signatures able to tell the groups apart were searched for in a discovery cohort of 100 or so patients, of whom 40 to 45 had Graves' ophthalmopathy and 57 had stable Graves' hyperthyroidism. Prospective prediction of ophthalmopathy was tested in an independent validation cohort of approximately 18 hyperthyroidism patients and 15 to 17 patients who later progressed to ophthalmopathy. For training and testing, the 100 or so patients in the discovery cohort were randomly divided in a 7:3 ratio. In roughly six Graves' hyperthyroidism patients, the study also compared T-cell repertoires from thyroid tissue with T-cell repertoires from blood. Once sampling was done, hyperthyroidism patients were given methimazole at a starting dose of 30 mg daily, whereas ophthalmopathy patients were given high-dose intravenous methylprednisolone. According to the paper, TCR Vbeta CDR3 sequencing was carried out on 135 peripheral blood samples, which came from under 50 ophthalmopathy, 75 or so hyperthyroidism and roughly 17 progressor patients. Findings and caveats that apply to the study as a whole: Most expanded thyroid clonotypes (frequency above 0.001) were also detected in blood, suggesting blood repertoires may reflect thyroid immune responses. In validation, progression to ophthalmopathy was predicted by the model with nearly 71% sensitivity and under 85% specificity, a median of approximately 6.5 months before onset. Sample size was not statistically predetermined, and investigators were not blinded to group allocation. In cross-validation, a model built on a 13 V-J signature told ophthalmopathy apart from stable hyperthyroidism with under 90% sensitivity and about 81% specificity, and in testing the same model reached 80%/75%.

Hyperthyroidism patients were aged 18 to 65 years and newly diagnosed, with disease duration of less than 2 months. Patients with uncontrolled infections, other autoimmune diseases, pregnancy or lactation were excluded. Diagnoses were established on the basis of clinical symptoms, serum thyroxine and TRAb, thyroid ultrasound, and orbital computed tomography. Blood from progressor patients was collected at the time of first diagnosis with hyperthyroidism, before any ophthalmopathy symptoms had appeared. Ficoll-Paque density gradient centrifugation was used to isolate PBMCs from about 10 ml of fresh peripheral blood. Progressor patients were defined as those initially diagnosed with Graves' hyperthyroidism in whom ophthalmopathy developed during follow-up. Total RNA was extracted using Trizol reagent, and RNA quality was assessed on an Agilent 2100 Bioanalyzer. TCR beta CDR3 regions were amplified from RNA transcripts. A first-round RT-PCR of the TCR CDR3 used the HTBI primer set with the Qiagen OneStep RT-PCR kit. Libraries were constructed in a second round of multiplex PCR, after which size selection and purification were carried out. Libraries were sequenced paired-end with 100 bp reads on an Illumina HiSeq2000. The original methods were these. Raw data were processed with SOAPnuke, discarding reads with adapters, uncalled bases, mean Phred below 15, or no exact constant-primer or identifier match. High-quality paired reads were merged using COPE v1.2.5, and each unique nucleotide sequence was defined as a clonotype. MiTCR v1.1 was used to align the clonotypes against IMGT TRBV, TRBD and TRBJ reference segments. The analysis was restricted to V-J combinations with a frequency above 0.0001, which together covered 99.2% of the repertoires. A TCS score was defined as the ratio between F50 (clonal expansion) and ExV (chaos), using BLOSUM62-based TCRdist between CDR3 peptides within each V-J. Welch's t-statistics and random forest reduced roughly 530 V-J features to 10 to 15, which were used in a naive Bayes classifier (R e1071). TCRdb itself trimmed the public reads at Q25 with fastp, ran MiXCR and retained productive beta chains. Records with the same CDR3 protein are collapsed into one entry carrying the most frequent genes and DNA. In this record, the V and J calls reflect TCRdb's handling and not the investigators' own analysis. This sample has around 380,000 distinct CDR3 sequences in its table, and roughly 14% of those were observed once. Roughly 20% of the sample belongs to the ten largest clones.

This clonotype was found many times. Its antigen is still unknown. Within one base of it there is no much larger clone, and no base qualities were kept. Spanning cysteine to phenylalanine, the CDR3 consists of 14 amino acids. The kept DNA is CDR3 alone, 42 bases in frame from the first base. The germline V gene encodes CDR1 DFQATT and CDR2 SNEGSKA (reference sequence). V was cut back by 3 bases and J by 1 base, leaving a gap of 13 bases between them. This sequence originates from a young man with Graves' hyperthyroidism that later progressed to Graves' ophthalmopathy. The V and J genes are TRBV20-1 and TRBJ2-7, with no confident D gene call. The specimen was blood. For the CDR3, the sequence is CSASWGKTSYEQYF. The nucleotides read TGCAGTGCTAGTTGGGGAAAAACATCCTACGAGCAGTACTTC.